This record covers a single TCR beta chain. The germline V gene has CDR1 MNHNY and CDR2 SVGAGI (reference sequence). V lost 8 bases, J lost 4 bases, and 14 bases lay in between. The CDR3 has 13 amino acids. The protocol was immunoSEQ multiplex PCR, while the TCRdb copy is restricted to in-frame clones and leaves out a portion. The sample shows approximately 24,000 clones, 70% to 90% of them seen only once. This entry comes from a study of graft-versus-host responses after intestinal transplantation. This chain connects TRBV6-6 to TRBJ1-2; D might be TRBD1 (6 bases). The sequenced sample was PBMCs, obtained roughly 450 days after intestinal transplant. This clonotype was sampled from a human patient who received an intestinal transplant, so some T cells may come from the graft donor. The CDR3 spells CASGPGQVYGYTF. The CDR3 coding sequence is TGTGCCAGCGGACCGGGACAAGTCTATGGCTACACCTTC.